Listed here is a single T cell receptor beta chain. This entry belongs to a study of cytomegalovirus exposure and HLA in healthy donors. The primer mix had 60 Vbeta and 13 Jbeta primers. TCRdb keeps only in-frame clones here, not all; method: immunoSEQ multiplex PCR. The sample gives 100,000 or so clones, roughly three quarters of which show up once; more than 2.5% is in the top ten. The germline V gene encodes CDR1 SGHTA and CDR2 FQGNSA. The V segment lost 5 bases and the J segment 8 bases; nucleotides outside the gene matches: 7. CDR3 length: 16 amino acids. The sequencing sample was made of PBMCs. The clonotype originates from a young man in good health and CMV-seronegative. The V gene is TRBV7-2, the J gene TRBJ2-1; 15 nucleotides match TRBD2. The CDR3: CASSQRTSGRAYEQFF. In DNA, the CDR3 is TGTGCCAGCAGCCAACGGACTAGCGGGAGGGCCTATGAGCAGTTCTTC.